This paragraph covers one T cell receptor (beta chain) sequence. Antigen unknown. These data are taken from a study of cytomegalovirus exposure and HLA in healthy donors. Between the trimmed V and J ends, which lost 2 bases and 5 bases, there was a span of 10 bases. The CDR3 covers 15 residues. Germline loops: CDR1 MNHNS, CDR2 SASEGT. Amplification used 60 Vbeta primers and 13 Jbeta primers. Produced via immunoSEQ multiplex PCR; TCRdb's table is partial and in-frame only. The sample shows roughly 120,000 clones, around 75% of them seen only once. Points from the study as a whole: Across HLA loci, a later analysis found differing TCR association rates, with DRB1 most and HLA-C fewest.

The sample comprised PBMCs. This clonotype was obtained from a woman under 30 in good health and CMV-seronegative. This chain joins TRBV6-1 and TRBJ1-6; D is uncertain. The CDR3 nucleotides are TGTGCCAGCAGTGAATTCCAGGTCGATAATTCACCCCTCCACTTT. This codes for CASSEFQVDNSPLHF.